Listed here is a single T cell receptor (beta chain). This CDR3 has 21 amino acids. Germline V lookup: CDR1 LNHDA, CDR2 SQIVND (reference sequence). The V segment lost 0 bases and the J segment 3 bases; nucleotides outside the gene matches: 19. This sample was taken from a study of blood T cells in healthy people across ages. Primed by a sample-barcoded 5' primer and a J-beta primer mix, a second PCR proceeded for roughly 7 to 11 cycles. TCRdb independently ran MiXCR on the 5' RACE reads; one entry per CDR3 protein. The sample lists hundreds of thousands of distinct CDR3 sequences, around 20% occurring once.

Sequenced sample: blood. The chain uses TRBV19 and TRBJ2-1, with 8 bases matching TRBD2. The sequence came from a man between 65 and 79 years old in good health. The CDR3 DNA sequence: TGTGCCAGTAGTATAGATGGCCCTTCTGGCGGGAGGACCTTCGGCTACAATGAGCAGTTCTTC. It codes for CASSIDGPSGGRTFGYNEQFF.